This T cell receptor (beta chain) was sequenced in a study of T cell responses to AZD1222 COVID-19 vaccine (dated by TCRdb to the early 2020s). A note on the overall study: AZD1222 recipients with second doses at about 4 weeks or about 12 weeks were pooled, because spike-specific TCR depth and breadth did not differ between schedules. TCR sequencing covered 233 trial participants: around 210 given two doses of AZD1222 and 26 given two doses of MenACWY control vaccine. Trial participants were enrolled by age into subgroups of 18-55, 56-69 and 70-plus years, and 148, 28 and 57 TCR-sequenced participants, respectively, were included in these subgroups. What the authors observed across the whole study: The whole spike protein was spanned by vaccine-associated CD4 TCRs, and dominant responses were seen in regions 160-218 and 743-854. The 56-69-year group was small, and its depth increase did not reach significance, likely because of low power. Conclusions about previously exposed vaccinees are limited because only a handful of AZD1222 recipients were SARS-CoV-2 seropositive at baseline. After two AZD1222 doses, spike-specific TCR breadth and depth were significantly higher than at day 0 and than in MenACWY recipients. Epitopes outside the regions mutated in the B.1.351 and B.1.1.7 variants were reportedly recognized by nearly half of the unique spike-specific TCRs. Participants were mostly white British and included more females than males, and it was suggested by the authors that clonal diversity may have been underestimated. Because no day 14 peak-response samples were available, the repertoires could be characterized only after the peak T cell response.

As to this clone: Its target antigen remains unknown. Per-base qualities were not stored, and no clone one base away is much larger.

The time point label corresponds to: baseline before first vaccination. The vaccinee samples were drawn from two UK trials, COV001 and COV002, one of which was a single-blind randomized controlled phase 2/3 trial testing AZD1222 (ChAdOx1 nCoV-19) in healthy adults. Trial participant PBMC samples were collected at day 0 and day 28 after the second dose for TCRbeta chain sequencing. The CDR3 regions of human TCRbeta chains were analyzed by immunosequencing. On the study's bioinformatics: Repertoire TCRs were checked for matches against a reference library of SARS-CoV-2-specific TCRs that had been generated using the MIRA antigen-specificity platform. Breadth meant the fraction of unique TCRs that were SARS-CoV-2-associated, whereas depth meant the fraction of total T cells that were SARS-CoV-2-associated. Each spike-specific TCR was assigned to its reactive spike region and to a CD4 or CD8 class using the MIRA data. Log10-transformed breadth and depth values were compared by one-way ANOVA with Sidak's multiple comparisons tests. As stored in TCRdb, this immuneACCESS dataset retains in-frame rearrangements with V and J assigned. A fraction of the clones does not appear; measured against another copy, unresolved V genes explain less than half of the discrepancy, and the remainder lacks a known reason. The D gene and trimming were derived from the DNA, and the V and J assignments and clone size from that table. Recorded for this sample are 95,000 to 100,000 clones; around 84% of them occurred a single time. The top ten clones comprise about 1.5% of the sample.

V loses 3 bases at its end and J loses 5 bases; junction bases beyond the gene matches: 9. Per the germline V gene (reference sequence), LNHDA is the CDR1 and SQIVND is the CDR2. The CDR3 has 16 amino acids, counting the end cysteine and phenylalanine. The retained sequence is limited to the CDR3, 48 bases, with the frame set at the first base. The source of this sequence is an adult in good health. The specimen was peripheral blood, collected on day 0 of AZD1222 vaccination. This receptor chain uses TRBV19 and TRBJ1-2, and TRBD1 aligns with 10 junction nucleotides. The CDR3 here reads CASSIGQGGIRYGYTF. The base sequence is TGTGCCAGTAGTATCGGACAGGGGGGAATTCGGTATGGCTACACCTTC.